This T cell receptor beta chain came from a study of early T cells in non-severe SARS-CoV-2 infection. This clonotype was seen ten or more times. This CDR3 is 14 amino acids long. CDR1 LGHDT and CDR2 YNNKEL come from the germline V gene (reference sequence). V gave up 1 base and J gave up 6 bases; unmatched junction bases: 4. Unique molecular identifiers were added to individual cDNA molecules. A single record per CDR3 protein comes from TCRdb applying MiXCR to the 5' RACE reads. Of about 72,000 distinct CDR3 sequences listed, roughly 10% were seen once; the top ten hold about 3.5%. The sequencing input was whole blood. This TCR derives from an adult who was a healthcare worker with PCR-confirmed SARS-CoV-2 infection or an uninfected control (not recorded which). The chain recombines TRBV3-1 with TRBJ2-7, with TRBD2 matching over 9 bases. The CDR3 sequence is CASSQARLAVEQYF. CDR3 sequence (DNA): TGTGCCAGCAGCCAAGCTCGACTAGCGGTCGAGCAGTACTTC.